This passage covers 25 T cell receptor beta chains from one sample sequenced in a study of shared clonotypes between healthy human individuals. Here immunoSEQ multiplex PCR was the method, and the copy in TCRdb shows in-frame clones only, minus some. The sample includes about 600,000 clones, 95% of them seen just once. Naive CD8 cells, CD45RO-negative and positively selected for CCR7, excluded terminally differentiated effector memory CD45RA+ cells. The sample comprised naive CD8+ T cells sorted from blood. The receptors derive from a woman aged 25 to 39 in good health.

The CDR3 is CASSLSLQGYSYEQYF. As DNA, the CDR3 is TGTGCCAGCAGTTTGAGTCTCCAGGGGTATTCCTACGAGCAGTACTTC. This chain connects TRBV28 to TRBJ2-7; a weak D match, TRBD1 (6 bases). The CDR3 has 16 residues. V gave up 3 bases and J gave up 1 base, with 16 bases separating them. The V gene's germline CDR1 is MDHEN and CDR2 SYDVKM. Full variable domain (rest looked up from reference TRBV28 and TRBJ2-7): DVKVTQSSRYLVKRTGEKVFLECVQDMDHENMFWYRQDPGLGLRLIYFSYDVKMKEKGDIPEGYSVSREKKERFSLILESASTNQTSMYLCASSLSLQGYSYEQYFGPGTRLTVT.

The genes are TRBV27 and TRBJ1-2, with D perhaps matching TRBD1 (6 bases). V shed 5 bases and J shed 7 bases, with 17 bases lying between them. CDR1 and CDR2 from the germline V gene are MNHEY and SMNVEV (reference sequence). The CDR3 is 14 amino acids. This chain's CDR3 is CASSPHRGAFGYTF. CDR3 sequence (DNA): TGTGCCAGCAGTCCTCATCGGGGGGCGTTTGGCTACACCTTC.

The chain combines TRBV12-5 with TRBJ1-2; D may be TRBD1 (5 bases). Trimming left V 7 bases short and J 6 bases short, with 12 bases between. Looked up from germline, CDR1 is LGHNT and CDR2 is FRNRAP. CDR3 length: 12 amino acids. The DNA for the CDR3 is TGTGCTAGTGACGCGGACATGGATGGCTACACCTTC. As protein: CASDADMDGYTF.

The chain couples TRBV2 to TRBJ1-4, with D uncertain. The germline V and J ends were trimmed by 5 bases and 3 bases, with 10 bases remaining between them. The CDR3 contains 14 residues. Germline CDR1 SNHLY, CDR2 FYNNEI. The CDR3 DNA reads TGTGCCAGCAGTTTGGCGGTTCCTAATGAAAAACTGTTTTTT. The encoded protein is CASSLAVPNEKLFF.

The chain uses TRBV2 and TRBJ2-2, with TRBD1 as a possible D gene (5 bases). V was cut by 1 base and J by 7 bases, with 10 bases left in between. The CDR3 loop spans 14 amino acids. From germline, CDR1 is SNHLY and CDR2 FYNNEI. The CDR3 protein is CASSEGQSGGELFF. The CDR3 DNA follows: TGTGCCAGCAGTGAAGGACAGTCCGGCGGGGAGCTGTTTTTT.

The chain carries TRBV5-1 and TRBJ2-7, with D perhaps being TRBD1 or TRBD2 (5 bases each). From germline, CDR1 is SGHRS and CDR2 YFSETQ. V was trimmed by 7 bases and J by 3 bases, leaving 14 bases between them. The CDR3 contains 13 residues. The CDR3 protein is CASSPDGGYEQYF. CDR3 nucleotides: TGCGCCAGCTCCCCGGATGGGGGCTACGAGCAGTACTTC.

V and J are TRBV29-1 and TRBJ1-2; D perhaps matches TRBD1 (5 bases). This CDR3 has 19 residues. Trimming stripped 0 bases from V and 0 bases from J, with 23 bases between. Germline V CDR1 and CDR2: SQVTM, ANQGSEA. The CDR3 DNA reads TGCAGCGTTGAAGATATAAAAACGGACAAACGAGGGGCTAACTATGGCTACACCTTC. It codes for CSVEDIKTDKRGANYGYTF.

The CDR3 bases are TGTGCCACCCAAGGGACTTCCTCCTCCTACGAGCAGTACTTC. Residues: CATQGTSSSYEQYF. The gene calls are TRBV28 and TRBJ2-7, with a weak D call TRBD2 (6 bases). The V and J ends lost 10 bases and 0 bases respectively, with 16 bases between them. Per the germline V gene, CDR1 is MDHEN and CDR2 is SYDVKM. CDR3 size: 14 residues. Complete variable domain (other parts from reference TRBV28 and TRBJ2-7): DVKVTQSSRYLVKRTGEKVFLECVQDMDHENMFWYRQDPGLGLRLIYFSYDVKMKEKGDIPEGYSVSREKKERFSLILESASTNQTSMYLCATQGTSSSYEQYFGPGTRLTVT.

The J gene is TRBJ1-1, the V gene TRBV4-1; a weak D match, TRBD1 (5 bases). The CDR3 is 18 residues long. The V gene lost 0 bases and the J gene lost 4 bases, with 21 bases spanning the gap. Germline CDR1 is MGHRA and CDR2 is YSYEKL. The CDR3 DNA reads TGCGCCAGCAGCCAAGATCCAAGCCGGTCGGATGGGGGCACTGAAGCTTTCTTT. This sequence encodes CASSQDPSRSDGGTEAFF.

V and J are TRBV9 and TRBJ2-5, with D possibly being TRBD2 (5 bases). The J call may not be correct, given that the DNA end is closer to TRBJ2-7. The CDR3 totals 13 residues. Germline V gives CDR1 SGDLS, CDR2 YYNGEE. CDR3 bases: TGTGCCAGCAGCTACCGGGAACTCTACGAGCAGTACTTC. Translating it yields CASSYRELYEQYF.

The chain employs TRBV15 and TRBJ2-5, with D possibly matching TRBD2 (6 bases). Trimming stripped 0 bases from V and 2 bases from J, with 13 bases between. CDR3 size: 16 residues. Germline V lookup: CDR1 LNHNV, CDR2 YYDKDF (reference sequence). The CDR3 DNA sequence: TGTGCCACCAGCAGAGATTTGGGACTTACTCAAGAGACCCAGTACTTC. Translation: CATSRDLGLTQETQYF.

The table lists this clone with a count of one. The CDR3 sequence is CASSHDRGYEQYF. For the CDR3, the DNA is TGCGCCAGCAGCCACGATCGCGGATACGAGCAGTACTTC. The chain carries TRBV4-1 and TRBJ2-7; D is unresolved. CDR3 size: 13 residues. CDR1 is MGHRA and CDR2 is YSYEKL in the germline V gene. V shed 3 bases and J shed 4 bases, with 10 bases lying between them.

The chain carries TRBV4-1 and TRBJ2-3; tentative D call: TRBD1 (8 bases). The CDR3 loop spans 16 amino acids. CDR1 is MGHRA, CDR2 YSYEKL, per germline. Trimming removed 6 bases at V and 1 base at J, with 17 bases between. DNA for the CDR3: TGCGCCAGCAGAACCGATACAGGGGGGGGCACAGATACGCAGTATTTT. Translating gives CASRTDTGGGTDTQYF.

The rearrangement uses TRBV10-1 and TRBJ2-7; 7 bases are a match to TRBD2. The CDR3 totals 15 residues. CDR1 and CDR2 from the germline V gene are WNHNN and SYGVQD (reference sequence). V was pared by 7 bases and J by 0 bases, with 9 bases of the junction left unmatched. CDR3 region: CASIVSGKTSYEQYF. Written as DNA, the CDR3 is TGCGCCAGCATAGTAAGCGGGAAGACCTCCTACGAGCAGTACTTC.

This clone has only one observation. J is TRBJ1-4 and V is TRBV12-5; D may be TRBD1 (5 bases). Germline V gives CDR1 LGHNT, CDR2 FRNRAP. CDR3 length equals 18 residues. The V and J ends lost 0 bases and 3 bases respectively, with 17 bases between them. This chain's CDR3 is CASGLVKSGAPSNEKLFF. As DNA, the CDR3 is TGTGCTAGTGGTTTGGTAAAATCTGGGGCACCATCTAATGAAAAACTGTTTTTT.

The J gene is TRBJ2-1, the V gene TRBV4-1; possibly TRBD2 for D (5 bases). The CDR3 totals 17 residues. V lost 1 base, J lost 1 base, and 14 bases lay in between. CDR1 MGHRA and CDR2 YSYEKL come from the germline V gene. The CDR3 DNA is TGCGCCAGCAGCCAAGGAGGGTCCGCCATATCCTACAATGAGCAGTTCTTC. Residues: CASSQGGSAISYNEQFF.

The chain carries TRBV12-5 and TRBJ2-7; TRBD1 or TRBD2 may be the D gene (5 bases each). The CDR3 length is 16 residues. Looked up from germline, CDR1 is LGHNT and CDR2 is FRNRAP. Trimming removed 4 bases at V and 5 bases at J, with 21 bases between. The CDR3 loop is CASGSIISRELDEQYF. CDR3 in DNA: TGTGCTAGTGGTTCGATAATATCCAGGGAACTAGACGAGCAGTACTTC.

The chain couples TRBV5-4 to TRBJ1-2, with TRBD1 matching over 7 bases. The CDR3 length is 12 residues. Per germline, CDR1 SGHNT and CDR2 YYREEE (reference sequence). J was trimmed by 9 bases and V by 4 bases; bases with no gene match: 6. The DNA for the CDR3 is TGTGCCAGCAGCGGGGGGGACAGAAGCTACACCTTC. This codes for CASSGGDRSYTF.

The CDR3 region is CASSGGMGNEQFF. For the CDR3, the DNA is TGTGCCAGCAGCGGTGGGATGGGCAATGAGCAGTTCTTC. The chain couples TRBV9 to TRBJ2-1; no definite D call. V lost 3 bases to trimming and J lost 6 bases, with 10 bases between them. In germline, CDR1 is SGDLS, CDR2 YYNGEE. This CDR3 region has 13 residues.

The CDR3 loop reads CATRGGPVYNEQFF. CDR3 nucleotide sequence: TGTGCGACGCGCGGCGGCCCTGTCTACAATGAGCAGTTCTTC. This sequence joins TRBV11-2 and TRBJ2-1; D call uncertain. Germline CDR1 reads SGHAT; CDR2 reads FQNNGV. CDR3 length: 14 amino acids.

The V and J genes are TRBV7-8 and TRBJ2-2; D may be TRBD1 (6 bases). The germline CDR1 and CDR2 sequences are SGHVS and FQNEAQ. Trimming took 3 bases from V and 5 from J, leaving 13 bases between them. This CDR3 is built from 15 residues. The CDR3 region is CASSFESRGTGELFF. DNA for the CDR3: TGTGCCAGCAGCTTTGAATCTAGGGGGACCGGGGAGCTGTTTTTT.

This clone was picked up a small number of times. V is TRBV2 and J is TRBJ2-1, with D unclear. The germline V gene has CDR1 SNHLY and CDR2 FYNNEI. V was cut by 7 bases and J by 5 bases, with 9 bases left in between. There are 12 residues in the CDR3. CDR3 DNA: TGTGCCAGCAAGAGATGGGACAATGAGCAGTTCTTC. Amino acid sequence: CASKRWDNEQFF.

The rearrangement links TRBV6-5 to TRBJ1-1, with TRBD1 identical over 8 bases. CDR3 length: 14 amino acids. V trimming: 7 bases; J trimming: 1 base; junction bases outside the gene matches: 5. CDR1 and CDR2 from the germline V gene are MNHEY and SVGAGI. CDR3 nucleotides: TGTGCCAGCAATATTGACAGGGGGAACACTGAAGCTTTCTTT. Translation: CASNIDRGNTEAFF.

The chain joins TRBV7-8 to TRBJ2-5; D not resolved. The J call may not be correct, given that the DNA end is closer to TRBJ2-7. Germline assignment: CDR1 SGHVS and CDR2 FQNEAQ. The CDR3 has 17 residues. The CDR3 reads CASSLLFYGSPSYEQYF. DNA for the CDR3: TGTGCCAGCAGCTTACTCTTTTACGGGTCCCCCTCCTACGAGCAGTACTTC.

This chain joins TRBV28 and TRBJ2-1; TRBD1 agrees at 7 bases. The CDR3 covers 12 residues. Trimming at V came to 10 bases and at J to 5 bases, leaving 5 bases not matched to a gene. The germline CDR1 and CDR2 sequences are MDHEN and SYDVKM. CDR3 bases: TGTGCCACCCGGACAGGAGACAATGAGCAGTTCTTC. This translates into CATRTGDNEQFF.